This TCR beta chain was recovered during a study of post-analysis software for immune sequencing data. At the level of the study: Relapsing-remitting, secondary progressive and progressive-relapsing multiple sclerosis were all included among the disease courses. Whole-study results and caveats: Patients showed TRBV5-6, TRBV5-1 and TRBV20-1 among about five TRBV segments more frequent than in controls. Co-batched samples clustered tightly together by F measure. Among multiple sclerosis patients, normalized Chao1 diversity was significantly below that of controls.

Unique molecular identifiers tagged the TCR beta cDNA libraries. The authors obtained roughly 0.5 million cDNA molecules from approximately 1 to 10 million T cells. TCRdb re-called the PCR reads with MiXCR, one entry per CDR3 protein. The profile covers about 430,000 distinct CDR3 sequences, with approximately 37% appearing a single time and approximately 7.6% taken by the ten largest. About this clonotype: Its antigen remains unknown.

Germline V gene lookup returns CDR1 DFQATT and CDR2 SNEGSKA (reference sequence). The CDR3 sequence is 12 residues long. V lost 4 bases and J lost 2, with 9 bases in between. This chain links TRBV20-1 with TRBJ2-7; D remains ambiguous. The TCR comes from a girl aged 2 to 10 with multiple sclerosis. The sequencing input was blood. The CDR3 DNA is TGCAGTGCTAACAACGGACCCTACGAGCAGTACTTC. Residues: CSANNGPYEQYF.